The subject of this entry is one T cell receptor beta chain. The V and J ends lost 6 bases and 0 bases respectively, with 11 bases between them. Germline CDR1 is SGHTA and CDR2 is FQGTGA. This CDR3 has 15 residues. The data were obtained in a study of cytomegalovirus exposure and HLA in healthy donors. Primers for the PCR totalled 60 Vbeta and 13 Jbeta. Sequencing used immunoSEQ multiplex PCR; TCRdb keeps in-frame clones, though not all of them. The sample lists around 140,000 clones, 76% occurring once. Sequencing was done on a sample of PBMCs. The receptor was isolated from a man between 40 and 49 years old in good health and CMV-seronegative. The V and J genes are TRBV7-3 and TRBJ2-2, with D tentatively TRBD1 (6 bases). Here the CDR3 DNA reads TGTGCCAGCAGTGTCGGGACACCGAACACCGGGGAGCTGTTTTTT. Protein product: CASSVGTPNTGELFF.